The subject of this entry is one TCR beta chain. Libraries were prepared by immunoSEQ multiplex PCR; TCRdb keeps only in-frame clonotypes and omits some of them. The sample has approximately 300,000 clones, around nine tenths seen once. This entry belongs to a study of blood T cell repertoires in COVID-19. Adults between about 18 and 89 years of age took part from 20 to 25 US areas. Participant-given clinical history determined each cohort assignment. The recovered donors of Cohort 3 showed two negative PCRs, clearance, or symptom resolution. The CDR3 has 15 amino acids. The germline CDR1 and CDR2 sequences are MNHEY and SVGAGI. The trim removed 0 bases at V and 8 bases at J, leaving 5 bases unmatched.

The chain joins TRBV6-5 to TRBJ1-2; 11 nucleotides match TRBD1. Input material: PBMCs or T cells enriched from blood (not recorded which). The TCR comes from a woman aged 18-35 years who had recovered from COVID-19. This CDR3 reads CASSYSDRGRLGYTF. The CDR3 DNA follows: TGTGCCAGCAGTTACTCGGACAGGGGGCGTTTGGGCTACACCTTC.